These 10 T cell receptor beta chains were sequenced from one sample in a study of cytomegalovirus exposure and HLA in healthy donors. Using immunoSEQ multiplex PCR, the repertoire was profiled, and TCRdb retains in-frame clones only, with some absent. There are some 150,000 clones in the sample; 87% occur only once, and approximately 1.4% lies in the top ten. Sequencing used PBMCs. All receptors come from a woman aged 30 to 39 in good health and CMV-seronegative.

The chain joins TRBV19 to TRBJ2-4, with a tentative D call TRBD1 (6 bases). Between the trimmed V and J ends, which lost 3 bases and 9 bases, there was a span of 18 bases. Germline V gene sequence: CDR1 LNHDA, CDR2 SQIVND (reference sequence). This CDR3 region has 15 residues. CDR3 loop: CASSIGQGQTGIQYF. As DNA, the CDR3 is TGTGCCAGTAGTATCGGTCAGGGACAAACGGGCATTCAGTACTTC.

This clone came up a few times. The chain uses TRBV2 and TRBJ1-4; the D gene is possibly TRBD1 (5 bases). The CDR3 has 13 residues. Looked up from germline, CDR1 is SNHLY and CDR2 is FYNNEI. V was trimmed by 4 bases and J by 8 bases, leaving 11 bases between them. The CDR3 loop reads CASSVRAGEKLFF. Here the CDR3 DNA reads TGTGCCAGCAGTGTCAGGGCTGGGGAAAAACTGTTTTTT.

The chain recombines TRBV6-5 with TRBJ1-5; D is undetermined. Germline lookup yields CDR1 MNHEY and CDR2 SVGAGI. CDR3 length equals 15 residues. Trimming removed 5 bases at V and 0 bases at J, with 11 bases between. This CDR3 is CASSAFQYSNQPQHF. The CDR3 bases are TGTGCCAGCAGTGCTTTCCAGTATAGCAATCAGCCCCAGCATTTT.

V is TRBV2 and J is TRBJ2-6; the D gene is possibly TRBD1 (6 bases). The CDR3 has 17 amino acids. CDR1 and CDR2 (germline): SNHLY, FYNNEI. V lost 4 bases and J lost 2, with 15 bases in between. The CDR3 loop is CASSVRGSETGANVLTF. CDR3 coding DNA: TGTGCCAGCAGTGTCAGGGGAAGCGAAACTGGGGCCAACGTCCTGACTTTC.

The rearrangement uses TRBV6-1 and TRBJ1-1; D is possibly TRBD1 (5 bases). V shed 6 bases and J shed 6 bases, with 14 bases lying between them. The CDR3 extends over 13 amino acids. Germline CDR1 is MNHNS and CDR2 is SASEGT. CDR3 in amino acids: CASRLGDLAEAFF. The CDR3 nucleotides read TGTGCCAGCAGACTGGGGGACTTGGCTGAAGCTTTCTTT.

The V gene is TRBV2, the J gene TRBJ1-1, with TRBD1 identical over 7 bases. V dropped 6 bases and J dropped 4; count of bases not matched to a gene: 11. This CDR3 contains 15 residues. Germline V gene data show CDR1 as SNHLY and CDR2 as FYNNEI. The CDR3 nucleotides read TGTGCCAGCAGGACCTCCGGAGACAGGGCCACTGAAGCTTTCTTT. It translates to CASRTSGDRATEAFF.

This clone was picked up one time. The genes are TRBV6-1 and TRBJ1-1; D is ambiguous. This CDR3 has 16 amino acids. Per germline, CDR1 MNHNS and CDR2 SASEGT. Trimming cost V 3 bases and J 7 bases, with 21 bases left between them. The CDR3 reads CASSDEWLGKGGEAFF. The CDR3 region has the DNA TGTGCCAGCAGTGATGAGTGGCTGGGGAAGGGAGGTGAAGCTTTCTTT.

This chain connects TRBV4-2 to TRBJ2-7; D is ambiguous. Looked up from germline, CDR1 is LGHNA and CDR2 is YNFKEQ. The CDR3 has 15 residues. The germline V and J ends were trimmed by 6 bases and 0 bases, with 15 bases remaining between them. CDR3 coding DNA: TGTGCCAGCAGTAAAAGCATCGCTGTCTCCTACGAGCAGTACTTC. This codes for CASSKSIAVSYEQYF.

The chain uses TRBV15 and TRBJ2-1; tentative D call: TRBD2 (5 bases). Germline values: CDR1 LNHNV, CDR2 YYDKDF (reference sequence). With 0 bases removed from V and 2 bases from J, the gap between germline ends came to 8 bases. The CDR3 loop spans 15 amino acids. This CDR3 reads CATSRDPGTYNEQFF. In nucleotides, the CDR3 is TGTGCCACCAGCAGAGATCCGGGGACCTACAATGAGCAGTTCTTC.

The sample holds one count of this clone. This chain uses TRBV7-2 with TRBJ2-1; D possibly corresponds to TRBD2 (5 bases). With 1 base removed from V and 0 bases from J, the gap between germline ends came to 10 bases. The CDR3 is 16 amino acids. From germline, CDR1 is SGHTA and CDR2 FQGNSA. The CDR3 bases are TGTGCCAGCAGCTTAGTTTCTAGCTACTCCTACAATGAGCAGTTCTTC. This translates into CASSLVSSYSYNEQFF. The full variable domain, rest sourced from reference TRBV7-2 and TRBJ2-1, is GAGVSQSPSNKVTEKGKDVELRCDPISGHTALYWYRQSLGQGLEFLIYFQGNSAPDKSGLPSDRFSAERTGGSVSTLTIQRTQQEDSAVYLCASSLVSSYSYNEQFFGPGTRLTVL.